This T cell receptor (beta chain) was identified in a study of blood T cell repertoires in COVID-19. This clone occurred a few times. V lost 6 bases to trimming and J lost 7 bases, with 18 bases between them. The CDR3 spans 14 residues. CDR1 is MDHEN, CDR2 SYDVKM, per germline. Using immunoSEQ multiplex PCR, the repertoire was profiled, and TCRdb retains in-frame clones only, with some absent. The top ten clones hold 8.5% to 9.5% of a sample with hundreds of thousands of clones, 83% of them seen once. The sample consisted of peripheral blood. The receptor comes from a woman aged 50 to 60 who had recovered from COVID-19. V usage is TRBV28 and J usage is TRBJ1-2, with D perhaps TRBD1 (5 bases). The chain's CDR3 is CASRLPAPGGGYTF. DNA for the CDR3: TGTGCCAGCAGATTACCCGCCCCGGGGGGTGGCTACACCTTC.